This T cell receptor (beta chain) was sequenced in a study of blood T cell repertoires in COVID-19. As handled by the study authors: Reference gene primers were amplified, and this amplification served to estimate nucleated cell counts. Produced via immunoSEQ multiplex PCR; TCRdb's table is partial and in-frame only. V, J and clone size were drawn from that table, and D and trimming were deduced from the DNA. The sample carries 350,000 to 500,000 clones, roughly 84% recorded once. This study enrolled people aged 18 to 89 from about two dozen US geographic areas. J was trimmed by 4 bases and V by 3 bases; bases with no gene match: 4. CDR3 length equals 14 residues. Germline-derived CDR1 and CDR2 are MDHEN and SYDVKM.

The rearrangement joins TRBV28 to TRBJ1-2; TRBD1 matches 8 bases. Sequencing input: PBMCs or T cells enriched from blood (not recorded which). The sequence derives from a woman between 18 and 29 years old who had been exposed to COVID-19. CDR3: CASSFPDRGYGYTF. CDR3 sequence (DNA): TGTGCCAGCAGTTTTCCCGACAGGGGCTATGGCTACACCTTC.